This T cell receptor (beta chain) was obtained from a study of blood T cells in healthy people across ages. The overall study: With template switching, about one barcoded beta molecule was captured per two T cells.

Primed by a sample-barcoded 5' primer and a J-beta primer mix, a second PCR proceeded for about 6 to 11 cycles. Via MiXCR, TCRdb re-called the 5' RACE reads, giving one row per CDR3 protein. The sample has 850,000 to 1,300,000 distinct CDR3 sequences, 35% to 50% seen once. The TCR sequence derives from an older woman in good health. The sample taken for sequencing was blood.

The CDR3 DNA reads TGCAGCGTTGCAACAGGGCGAATTGGCTACACCTTC. Protein: CSVATGRIGYTF. V is TRBV29-1 and J is TRBJ1-2, with D perhaps TRBD1 (6 bases). Germline V gives CDR1 SQVTM, CDR2 ANQGSEA. V dropped 4 bases and J dropped 7 bases, with 13 bases sitting between them. This CDR3 is 12 amino acids long.